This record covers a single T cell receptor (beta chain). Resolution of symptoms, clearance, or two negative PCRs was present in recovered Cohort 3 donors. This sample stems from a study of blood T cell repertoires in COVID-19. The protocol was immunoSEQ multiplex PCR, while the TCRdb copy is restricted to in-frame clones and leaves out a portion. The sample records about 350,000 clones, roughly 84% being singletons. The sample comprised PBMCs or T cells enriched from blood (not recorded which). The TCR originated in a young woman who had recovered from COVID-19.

The CDR3 DNA reads TGTGCCAGTAGTATGGGGACAGGGGGGTTAGGCAAAAACATTCAGTACTTC. Translation gives CASSMGTGGLGKNIQYF. V usage is TRBV19 and J usage is TRBJ2-4; 11 positions agree with TRBD1. The CDR3 loop spans 17 amino acids. Germline V gene sequence: CDR1 LNHDA, CDR2 SQIVND (reference sequence). The V gene end was trimmed by 3 bases and the J gene end by 3 bases; junction bases not matched to a gene: 7.